This T cell receptor (beta chain) is drawn from a study of CD8 T cells in Susac syndrome. The CDR3 consists of 11 residues. The ends were cut back, 8 bases at V and 2 bases at J, with 5 bases in the middle. The germline V gene encodes CDR1 SGHTA and CDR2 FQGNSA. The authors reverse transcribed roughly 0.5 to 1 ug RNA with random hexamers. With immunoSEQ multiplex PCR, TCR beta CDR3 was amplified across 54 Vbeta and 13 Jbeta. TCRdb redid the calling of the immunoSEQ multiplex PCR reads with MiXCR, one entry per CDR3 protein. Of 150,000 or so distinct CDR3 sequences in the sample, approximately 94% were seen once. The CD8+ and CD4+ T cells were isolated magnetically using a negative isolation approach, whereas the TEMRA cells were enriched by FACS.

Sequencing was performed on CD4+ T cells from PBMCs. The TCR sequence derives from a human donor with multiple sclerosis. This chain uses TRBV7-2 with TRBJ2-3; D gene uncertain. CDR3 sequence (DNA): TGTGCCAGCCGGTTCACAGATACGCAGTATTTT. Residues: CASRFTDTQYF.